Listed below are T cell receptor beta chains from one sample, sequenced in a study of T-cell memory formation after mild COVID-19. TCRdb itself ran the 5' RACE reads through MiXCR, one entry per CDR3 protein. The sample has about 360,000 distinct CDR3 sequences, approximately 14% seen once. Sequenced material: PBMCs or a T cell subset sorted from them (not recorded which). Receptors were obtained from a man aged 18 to 30 who had mild COVID-19 (a few samples of this study predate the infection). Cell type and time point are not known. The CDR3 runs from the conserved cysteine through the conserved F or W. A D gene is named only where the DNA matches it firmly. Expanded clones are given a class, and other clones once, few, many or no size at all.

D,V,size,J,CDR3,DNA
.,TRBV12-3/TRBV12-4,.,TRBJ1-2,CASSRDILRYTF,TGTGCCAGCAGCCGGGACATTCTTCGCTACACCTTC
TRBD1,TRBV6-1,.,TRBJ2-6,CASSGQGAGANVLTF,TGTGCCAGCAGTGGACAGGGGGCTGGGGCCAACGTCCTGACTTTC
.,TRBV12-3/TRBV12-4,few,TRBJ1-3,CASSLEDGWGNTIYF,TGTGCCAGCAGTTTAGAGGATGGGTGGGGAAACACCATATATTTT
.,TRBV4-2,many,TRBJ2-5,CASSLSGAWQETQYF,TGTGCCAGCAGCCTTAGCGGCGCGTGGCAAGAGACCCAGTACTTC
TRBD1,TRBV7-9,few,TRBJ2-4,CASSQTDRVWGKNIQYF,TGTGCCAGCAGCCAAACCGACAGGGTATGGGGCAAAAACATTCAGTACTTC
TRBD2,TRBV7-2,few,TRBJ2-1,CASSSERGGRDEQFF,TGTGCCAGCAGCTCCGAGCGGGGGGGCCGGGATGAGCAGTTCTTC
.,TRBV6-6,.,TRBJ2-5,CATQGGRAETQYF,TGTGCCACCCAGGGGGGCAGGGCTGAGACCCAGTACTTC
.,TRBV11-3,.,TRBJ2-1,CASSLGTRGSYNEQFF,TGTGCCAGCAGCTTGGGGACACGGGGATCCTACAATGAGCAGTTCTTC
.,TRBV6-1,.,TRBJ2-7,CASGDKYYEQYF,TGTGCCAGCGGGGACAAATACTACGAGCAGTACTTC
.,TRBV2,.,TRBJ2-5,CASSTDLETQYF,TGTGCCAGCAGCACGGACTTAGAGACCCAGTACTTC
.,TRBV19,.,TRBJ2-7,CATRAGNAYEQYF,TGTGCCACCAGGGCAGGAAATGCCTACGAGCAGTACTTC
.,TRBV7-2,.,TRBJ2-1,CASSLAGGAPNEQFF,TGTGCCAGCAGCTTAGCGGGGGGAGCCCCCAATGAGCAGTTCTTC
.,TRBV5-1,.,TRBJ1-1,CASSSGKGLGAFF,TGCGCCAGCAGCTCGGGGAAGGGGTTGGGAGCTTTCTTT
.,TRBV6-1,few,TRBJ2-5,CASSEPSAPPGETQYF,TGTGCCAGCAGTGAACCGTCGGCCCCCCCCGGAGAGACCCAGTACTTC
.,TRBV5-4,.,TRBJ1-2,CASSLSSAGPGYTF,TGTGCCAGCAGCTTGAGTTCCGCAGGGCCTGGCTACACCTTC
TRBD1,TRBV14,few,TRBJ1-2,CASRGQGPRGDGYTF,TGTGCCAGCAGGGGACAGGGCCCGAGGGGTGATGGCTACACCTTC
.,TRBV10-1,.,TRBJ2-7,CASRTAYYEQYF,TGCGCCAGCAGGACAGCTTACTACGAGCAGTACTTC
.,TRBV6-2/TRBV6-3,.,TRBJ1-1,CASSHDRIRDLMNTEAFF,TGTGCCAGCAGTCATGACCGGATAAGGGATCTCATGAACACTGAAGCTTTCTTT
.,TRBV7-2,.,TRBJ1-6,CASRTQVEGPLHF,TGTGCCAGCAGGACACAGGTCGAGGGACCCCTCCACTTT
.,TRBV5-1,.,TRBJ2-5,CASSLAYGARETQYF,TGCGCCAGCAGCTTGGCCTACGGGGCCAGGGAGACCCAGTACTTC
TRBD1,TRBV12-3/TRBV12-4,.,TRBJ1-2,CASSSRDRGGGYTF,TGTGCCAGCAGTTCGAGGGACAGGGGAGGTGGCTACACCTTC
.,TRBV6-2/TRBV6-3,.,TRBJ2-7,CASSYSGGSYEQYF,TGTGCCAGCAGTTACAGCGGCGGATCCTACGAGCAGTACTTC
.,TRBV12-3/TRBV12-4,few,TRBJ1-3,CASRKQPRAGNTIYF,TGTGCCAGCAGAAAACAACCGAGGGCTGGAAACACCATATATTTT
TRBD1,TRBV11-2,few,TRBJ2-7,CASSSKFGTDNEQYF,TGTGCCAGCAGCTCAAAATTCGGGACAGACAACGAGCAGTACTTC
TRBD2,TRBV11-3,few,TRBJ2-5,CASSFGGSSGAQETQYF,TGTGCCAGCAGCTTTGGCGGCTCCAGCGGGGCCCAAGAGACCCAGTACTTC
.,TRBV27,few,TRBJ1-1,CASSLARLTEAFF,TGTGCCAGCTCATTGGCCAGGTTAACTGAAGCTTTCTTT
TRBD1,TRBV24-1,few,TRBJ2-3,CATSPSGTADTDTQYF,TGTGCCACCAGTCCGTCCGGGACAGCCGACACAGATACGCAGTATTTT
.,TRBV3-1,.,TRBJ2-3,CASSSRAPDTQYF,TGTGCCAGCAGCTCGAGAGCGCCAGATACGCAGTATTTT
TRBD2,TRBV12-3/TRBV12-4,few,TRBJ2-1,CASSVSGGGRNEQFF,TGTGCCAGCAGTGTCAGCGGGGGGGGTCGCAATGAGCAGTTCTTC
.,TRBV12-3/TRBV12-4,.,TRBJ2-3,CASSLNRDLNTDTQYF,TGTGCCAGCAGTTTGAACCGGGACTTAAACACAGATACGCAGTATTTT
.,TRBV5-1,.,TRBJ2-7,CASSLLSGAEEQYF,TGCGCCAGCAGCTTGCTCTCAGGGGCGGAGGAGCAGTACTTC
TRBD2,TRBV5-4,.,TRBJ2-1,CASSPGTSSNEQFF,TGTGCCAGCAGCCCAGGGACTAGCAGCAATGAGCAGTTCTTC
TRBD2,TRBV10-2,.,TRBJ2-5,CASSEWTSTFGQETQYF,TGCGCCAGCAGTGAGTGGACTAGCACTTTTGGTCAAGAGACCCAGTACTTC
.,TRBV5-1,few,TRBJ1-1,CASKRVPEAEAFF,TGCGCCAGCAAGAGGGTCCCCGAGGCTGAAGCTTTCTTT
TRBD2,TRBV6-2/TRBV6-3,many,TRBJ2-3,CASSYGGGADTQYF,TGTGCCAGCAGTTACGGCGGGGGGGCAGATACGCAGTATTTT
TRBD2,TRBV11-1,.,TRBJ2-2,CASSERDIRELFF,TGTGCCAGCAGCGAGCGGGATATTAGGGAGCTGTTTTTT
TRBD2,TRBV29-1,few,TRBJ2-5,CSVNGASGGTETQYF,TGCAGCGTTAACGGCGCTAGCGGGGGTACTGAGACCCAGTACTTC
TRBD1,TRBV12-3/TRBV12-4,.,TRBJ2-2,CASRVDTGAPGELFF,TGTGCCAGCAGAGTAGACACAGGGGCCCCCGGGGAGCTGTTTTTT
TRBD1,TRBV11-2,few,TRBJ2-1,CASSLAGGWDEQFF,TGTGCCAGCAGCTTAGCAGGGGGTTGGGATGAGCAGTTCTTC
.,TRBV30,few,TRBJ1-4,CALKAGTGNEKLFF,TGTGCCTTGAAAGCCGGGACGGGGAATGAAAAACTGTTTTTT
.,TRBV7-2,.,TRBJ2-3,CASSLTYTQYF,TGTGCCAGCAGCTTAACCTATACGCAGTATTTT
.,TRBV14,few,TRBJ2-2,CASSLEVLTGELFF,TGTGCCAGCAGCCTCGAAGTTCTAACCGGGGAGCTGTTTTTT
TRBD2,TRBV5-4,.,TRBJ2-5,CASSSRLAGKQETQYF,TGTGCCAGCAGCTCTCGACTAGCGGGGAAACAAGAGACCCAGTACTTC
.,TRBV5-1,few,TRBJ1-1,CASSHVGVVTEAFF,TGCGCCAGCAGCCACGTGGGGGTTGTCACTGAAGCTTTCTTT
.,TRBV12-3/TRBV12-4,many,TRBJ1-5,CASTNTLEKPQHF,TGTGCCAGCACGAATACCCTCGAGAAGCCCCAGCATTTT
.,TRBV7-6,.,TRBJ2-5,CASSRGGGGFNQETQYF,TGTGCCAGCAGCCGAGGAGGAGGGGGCTTTAACCAAGAGACCCAGTACTTC
TRBD1,TRBV20-1,once,TRBJ1-4,CSARGGQTEKLFF,TGCAGTGCTAGAGGGGGACAGACTGAAAAACTGTTTTTT
.,TRBV4-2,.,TRBJ1-1,CASSQFPDSTNTEAFF,TGTGCCAGCAGCCAATTCCCTGACAGTACGAACACTGAAGCTTTCTTT
TRBD1,TRBV2,few,TRBJ2-7,CASSGGTGRTEQYF,TGTGCCAGCAGTGGTGGGACAGGGCGCACCGAGCAGTACTTC
TRBD1,TRBV7-9,few,TRBJ1-6,CASSPGTGGNSPLHF,TGTGCCAGCAGTCCCGGGACAGGGGGAAATTCACCCCTCCACTTT
.,TRBV10-3,few,TRBJ2-1,CAISESEQEIYNEQFF,TGTGCCATCAGTGAGTCAGAACAGGAGATTTACAATGAGCAGTTCTTC
.,TRBV12-3/TRBV12-4,few,TRBJ1-2,CASSLVLVYGYTF,TGTGCCAGCAGTTTAGTCCTGGTTTATGGCTACACCTTC
.,TRBV15,.,TRBJ2-7,CATSKGYEQYF,TGTGCCACCAGCAAGGGCTACGAGCAGTACTTC
.,TRBV24-1,few,TRBJ2-2,CATSDQVLEGNGELFF,TGTGCCACCAGTGATCAGGTCCTGGAGGGGAACGGGGAGCTGTTTTTT
.,TRBV7-2,few,TRBJ2-5,CASSQIPGTRGTQYF,TGTGCCAGCAGCCAAATACCGGGGACCAGGGGGACCCAGTACTTC